The 30 T cell receptor beta chains in this list originate from one sample, sequenced in a study of T cell responses to AZD1222 COVID-19 vaccine. TCRdb keeps only in-frame clones here, not all; method: immunoSEQ multiplex PCR. The sample includes around 110,000 clones, around 94% of them seen just once. The sample was peripheral blood, taken 28 days after the second AZD1222 dose. These receptors originate from an adult who received the AZD1222 COVID-19 vaccine.

The V gene is TRBV6-1, the J gene TRBJ2-3; 8 bases line up with TRBD2. Trimming took 3 bases from V and 3 from J; bases not matched to a gene: 17. This CDR3 is built from 19 residues. In germline, CDR1 is MNHNS, CDR2 SASEGT. As DNA, the CDR3 is TGTGCCAGCAGTGATTCGTGGGGGAGCGGGAGACGAGGGACAGATACGCAGTATTTT. This sequence encodes CASSDSWGSGRRGTDTQYF.

This clone is medium-sized. J is TRBJ2-2 and V is TRBV6-4; D might be TRBD1 (6 bases). The CDR3 extends over 16 amino acids. Germline-derived CDR1 and CDR2 are MRHNA and SNTAGT. V shed 0 bases and J shed 5 bases, with 13 bases lying between them. The CDR3 coding sequence is TGTGCCAGCAGTGACTCGAAGACAGGTCTGACCGGGGAGCTGTTTTTT. Translating it yields CASSDSKTGLTGELFF.

This clone has just a few counts. CDR3 nucleotides: TGTGCCAGCAGCTTAGATGACGGTGGCTACACCTTC. Amino acid sequence: CASSLDDGGYTF. The gene calls are TRBV11-2 and TRBJ1-2, with D unclear. Trimming stripped 0 bases from V and 7 bases from J, with 6 bases between. This CDR3 has 12 amino acids. CDR1 is SGHAT and CDR2 is FQNNGV in the germline V gene.

J is TRBJ1-4 and V is TRBV28; TRBD1 agrees at 7 bases. Germline V gene data show CDR1 as MDHEN and CDR2 as SYDVKM. The CDR3 runs to 15 residues. Germline trimming cut 5 bases from V and 5 bases from J; bases unmatched to any gene: 8. In nucleotides, the CDR3 is TGTGCCAGCAGTCCCCCCGGGACAGAGAATGAAAAACTGTTTTTT. This encodes CASSPPGTENEKLFF. The complete variable domain, with remaining parts taken from reference TRBV28 and TRBJ1-4, reads DVKVTQSSRYLVKRTGEKVFLECVQDMDHENMFWYRQDPGLGLRLIYFSYDVKMKEKGDIPEGYSVSREKKERFSLILESASTNQTSMYLCASSPPGTENEKLFFGSGTQLSVL.

This clone was picked up a small number of times. The V and J genes are TRBV30 and TRBJ2-7; 7 bases line up with TRBD1. The germline V gene encodes CDR1 GTSNPN and CDR2 SVGIG (reference sequence). V dropped 4 bases and J dropped 3; count of bases not matched to a gene: 6. The CDR3 has 13 residues. CDR3 bases: TGTGCCTGGACTGGGACAGCTCACTACGAGCAGTACTTC. Amino acid sequence: CAWTGTAHYEQYF.

This chain uses TRBV7-3 with TRBJ2-1; TRBD2 agrees at 11 bases. The germline gives CDR1 SGHTA, CDR2 FQGTGA. J was trimmed by 6 bases and V by 2 bases; bases with no gene match: 3. The CDR3 loop spans 15 amino acids. The CDR3 reads CASSLGTSGSNEQFF. In nucleotides, the CDR3 is TGTGCCAGCAGCTTAGGGACTAGCGGATCCAATGAGCAGTTCTTC. Complete variable domain (other parts from reference TRBV7-3 and TRBJ2-1): GAGVSQTPSNKVTEKGKYVELRCDPISGHTALYWYRQSLGQGPEFLIYFQGTGAADDSGLPNDRFFAVRPEGSVSTLKIQRTERGDSAVYLCASSLGTSGSNEQFFGPGTRLTVL.

V and J are TRBV10-3 and TRBJ2-7, with D unresolved. The germline CDR1 and CDR2 sequences are ENHRY and SYGVKD. The V end was cut by 1 base, the J end by 0 bases, with 7 bases between. The CDR3 has 14 residues. CDR3 bases: TGTGCCATCAGTGAGTTCTCCAGCTCCTACGAGCAGTACTTC. Translation: CAISEFSSSYEQYF.

The J gene is TRBJ1-2, the V gene TRBV19; the D gene is possibly TRBD1 (5 bases). Germline V gene data show CDR1 as LNHDA and CDR2 as SQIVND (reference sequence). This CDR3 contains 15 residues. Between the trimmed V and J ends, which lost 0 bases and 8 bases, there was a span of 16 bases. Written as DNA, the CDR3 is TGTGCCAGTAGTATAGATACGGGATGGGGCGACGGCTACACCTTC. Amino acid sequence: CASSIDTGWGDGYTF.

The chain employs TRBV4-1 and TRBJ1-1; D uncertain. The CDR3 length is 19 residues. Per germline, CDR1 MGHRA and CDR2 YSYEKL. V was pared by 4 bases and J by 2 bases, with 26 bases between. CDR3 DNA: TGCGCCAGCAGCCCGACGTCCGGTTTGGGTCAGTACCCTAACACTGAAGCTTTCTTT. Translated, it gives CASSPTSGLGQYPNTEAFF.

The chain recombines TRBV7-8 with TRBJ2-7; D is unresolved. CDR1 and CDR2 (germline): SGHVS, FQNEAQ. CDR3 length equals 13 residues. V lost 5 bases and J lost 1, with 9 bases in between. CDR3 sequence: CASSPHRSYEQYF. The CDR3 nucleotides are TGTGCCAGCAGCCCACACCGTTCCTACGAGCAGTACTTC.

The V and J genes are TRBV28 and TRBJ2-7, with TRBD2 matching 8 bases. The germline CDR1 and CDR2 sequences are MDHEN and SYDVKM. There are 15 residues in the CDR3. Losses at the gene ends were 6 bases for V and 3 bases for J; bases not matched to a gene: 10. CDR3: CASRTQRERDYEQYF. As DNA, the CDR3 is TGTGCCAGCAGGACGCAGCGGGAGAGGGACTACGAGCAGTACTTC.

The V gene is TRBV13, the J gene TRBJ2-7; tentatively, D is TRBD2 (6 bases). This CDR3 region has 15 residues. CDR1 is PRHDT and CDR2 is FYEKMQ in the germline V gene (reference sequence). V was shortened by 2 bases and J by 0 bases, with 11 bases between the two germline ends. The DNA of the CDR3 is TGTGCCAGCAGCTTATACGGTAGCGGCTCCTACGAGCAGTACTTC. Translating it yields CASSLYGSGSYEQYF.

The chain has TRBV19 and TRBJ1-1; D is unclear. Germline V gene data show CDR1 as LNHDA and CDR2 as SQIVND (reference sequence). The CDR3 loop spans 15 amino acids. With 1 base removed from V and 2 bases from J, the gap between germline ends came to 11 bases. CDR3 sequence (DNA): TGTGCCAGTAGTATAGGTTCCCGGAGAAACACTGAAGCTTTCTTT. The encoded protein is CASSIGSRRNTEAFF. Drawing the rest from reference TRBV19 and TRBJ1-1, the complete variable domain is DGGITQSPKYLFRKEGQNVTLSCEQNLNHDAMYWYRQDPGQGLRLIYYSQIVNDFQKGDIAEGYSVSREKKESFPLTVTSAQKNPTAFYLCASSIGSRRNTEAFFGQGTRLTVV.

This chain joins TRBV27 and TRBJ2-7, with 9 bases that match TRBD1. The germline gives CDR1 MNHEY, CDR2 SMNVEV (reference sequence). The junction had 8 bases not matched to a gene; V was cut back by 3 bases and J by 5 bases. CDR3 length equals 15 residues. The CDR3 protein is CASSLIGTGFDEQYF. The CDR3 DNA sequence: TGTGCCAGCAGTTTGATCGGGACAGGGTTCGACGAGCAGTACTTC.

V gene TRBV28 combines with J gene TRBJ2-3; perhaps TRBD2 as D (6 bases). The CDR3 is 16 residues long. Germline CDR1 reads MDHEN; CDR2 reads SYDVKM. V was cut by 4 bases and J by 0 bases, with 14 bases left in between. CDR3 in amino acids: CASSSVLAASTDTQYF. As DNA, the CDR3 is TGTGCCAGCAGTTCCGTCTTAGCGGCTAGCACAGATACGCAGTATTTT.

This chain links TRBV28 with TRBJ2-5; 11 bases match TRBD2. The V segment lost 3 bases and the J segment 2 bases; nucleotides outside the gene matches: 5. CDR1 MDHEN and CDR2 SYDVKM come from the germline V gene. This CDR3 contains 16 residues. This CDR3 is CASSLATSGVQETQYF. Here the CDR3 DNA reads TGTGCCAGCAGTTTGGCGACTAGCGGGGTACAAGAGACCCAGTACTTC.

This chain uses TRBV6-5 with TRBJ2-2; 7 positions agree with TRBD2. The J segment lost 5 bases and the V segment lost 2 bases, leaving 8 bases of the junction unmatched. This CDR3 comprises 16 residues. Germline CDR1 is MNHEY and CDR2 is SVGAGI. The CDR3 here is CASSYGSGAGTGELFF. CDR3 coding DNA: TGTGCCAGCAGTTACGGTTCGGGAGCGGGGACCGGGGAGCTGTTTTTT.

This chain's CDR3 is CASSLVGGRANNEQFF. CDR3 nucleotide sequence: TGCGCCAGCAGCTTGGTGGGCGGGAGGGCCAACAATGAGCAGTTCTTC. V usage is TRBV5-1 and J usage is TRBJ2-1, with 9 bases matching TRBD2. V dropped 0 bases and J dropped 5; count of bases not matched to a gene: 6. The germline V gene encodes CDR1 SGHRS and CDR2 YFSETQ. The CDR3 runs 16 residues.

The chain has TRBV28 and TRBJ1-4, with D perhaps matching TRBD1 (5 bases). Germline CDR1 MDHEN, CDR2 SYDVKM. The ends were cut back, 6 bases at V and 0 bases at J, with 11 bases in the middle. The CDR3 is made up of 15 amino acids. CDR3 coding DNA: TGTGCCAGCAGGCTTCCGGGACCAACTAATGAAAAACTGTTTTTT. As protein: CASRLPGPTNEKLFF.

On this clone itself: At one boundary the junction diverges from the germline segment, which might be a read error. The chain uses TRBV6-6 and TRBJ2-7, with 9 bases identical to TRBD1. The CDR3 has 16 amino acids. CDR1 and CDR2 (germline): MNHNY, SVGAGI (reference sequence). This CDR3 is CASSYLPGQGPYEQYF. The DNA for the CDR3 is TGTGCCAGCAGCTACTTACCGGGACAGGGCCCCTACGAGCAGTACTTC.

V is TRBV11-2 and J is TRBJ1-1; 8 bases match TRBD1. Germline CDR1 and CDR2: SGHAT and FQNNGV. This CDR3 region has 15 residues. Trimming at V came to 3 bases and at J to 4 bases, leaving 7 bases not matched to a gene. The CDR3 spells CASSFRTGLGTEAFF. In DNA form, the CDR3 reads TGTGCCAGCAGCTTCAGGACAGGGCTAGGCACTGAAGCTTTCTTT.

This rearrangement joins TRBV19 to TRBJ1-2; D is unresolved. Germline V gives CDR1 LNHDA, CDR2 SQIVND (reference sequence). The CDR3 is 14 amino acids. V was pared by 5 bases and J by 5 bases, with 15 bases between. CDR3 sequence reads: CASSPALRRYGYTF. DNA of the CDR3: TGTGCCAGTAGTCCGGCCTTGCGTAGGTATGGCTACACCTTC. The entire variable domain, with the rest obtained from reference TRBV19 and TRBJ1-2, is as follows: DGGITQSPKYLFRKEGQNVTLSCEQNLNHDAMYWYRQDPGQGLRLIYYSQIVNDFQKGDIAEGYSVSREKKESFPLTVTSAQKNPTAFYLCASSPALRRYGYTFGSGTRLTVV.

V and J are TRBV7-3 and TRBJ1-1; 7 bases line up with TRBD1. CDR1 SGHTA and CDR2 FQGTGA come from the germline V gene. The CDR3 totals 17 residues. V trimming: 6 bases; J trimming: 0 bases; junction bases outside the gene matches: 13. The CDR3 coding sequence is TGTGCCAGCAGGTTTATACAGGGGTCGTTTATGAACACTGAAGCTTTCTTT. Residues: CASRFIQGSFMNTEAFF.

The chain employs TRBV2 and TRBJ2-3; 8 bases agree with TRBD2. The length of the CDR3 is 20 residues. The germline V gene encodes CDR1 SNHLY and CDR2 FYNNEI. Losses at the gene ends were 2 bases for V and 0 bases for J; bases not matched to a gene: 16. The CDR3 DNA follows: TGTGCCAGCAGTGAACAACCTTGGAAGGGACTAGGGACTAGCACAGATACGCAGTATTTT. This gives the protein CASSEQPWKGLGTSTDTQYF. Based on the CDR3 plus reference TRBV2 and TRBJ2-3, the full variable domain is EPEVTQTPSHQVTQMGQEVILRCVPISNHLYFYWYRQILGQKVEFLVSFYNNEISEKSEIFDDQFSVERPDGSNFTLKIRSTKLEDSAMYFCASSEQPWKGLGTSTDTQYFGPGTRLTVL.

The rearrangement links TRBV7-2 to TRBJ2-1; weak D call: TRBD2 (6 bases). CDR3 length equals 14 residues. The germline CDR1 and CDR2 sequences are SGHTA and FQGNSA. V was cut by 5 bases and J by 8 bases, with 16 bases left in between. CDR3 coding DNA: TGTGCCAGCAGCCCCCAGGCGGGGAGCCATGAGCAGTTCTTC. Residues: CASSPQAGSHEQFF.

This chain joins TRBV28 and TRBJ1-2; 7 nucleotides line up with TRBD1. Germline lookup yields CDR1 MDHEN and CDR2 SYDVKM. Unmatched junction bases numbered 3, after V lost 6 bases and J lost 5 bases. CDR3 length equals 12 residues. Here the CDR3 DNA reads TGTGCCAGCAGCATGACAGGGTATGGCTACACCTTC. Protein sequence: CASSMTGYGYTF.

This chain links TRBV7-2 with TRBJ2-7, with 10 nucleotides matching TRBD1. CDR1 and CDR2 (germline): SGHTA, FQGNSA. V gave up 1 base and J gave up 4 bases; unmatched junction bases: 4. CDR3 length equals 15 residues. This chain's CDR3 is CASSLDGTGVYEQYF. The CDR3 region has the DNA TGTGCCAGCAGCTTAGATGGGACAGGGGTTTACGAGCAGTACTTC.

In DNA form, the CDR3 reads TGTGCCAGCAGCTTAGGACTAGCGGGCCCGAATGAGCAGTTCTTC. As protein: CASSLGLAGPNEQFF. The chain uses TRBV7-3 and TRBJ2-1; 11 nucleotides align to TRBD2. Losses at the gene ends were 2 bases for V and 7 bases for J; bases not matched to a gene: 4. This CDR3 is 15 amino acids long. CDR1 and CDR2 from the germline V gene are SGHTA and FQGTGA.

The gene calls are TRBV2 and TRBJ1-5; D not certain. Germline CDR1 SNHLY, CDR2 FYNNEI. The CDR3 covers 13 residues. Trimming took off 6 bases at V and 3 bases at J, with 9 bases between the two ends. CDR3 amino acids: CASRDGLNQPQHF. CDR3 in DNA: TGTGCCAGCAGGGACGGACTCAATCAGCCCCAGCATTTT.

The chain employs TRBV10-3 and TRBJ2-1; TRBD2 aligns across 10 bases. The CDR3 totals 17 residues. The germline V gene has CDR1 ENHRY and CDR2 SYGVKD. Unmatched junction bases numbered 8, after V lost 0 bases and J lost 6 bases. CDR3 nucleotides: TGTGCCATCAGTGAGTCGTGGGAGCGGGAGGGTCGCAATGAGCAGTTCTTC. Encoded protein: CAISESWEREGRNEQFF.